This T cell receptor (beta chain) was sequenced in a study of shared clonotypes between healthy human individuals. Naive-designated CD8 cells lacked CD45RO, were positively enriched for CCR7, and omitted terminally differentiated effector memory CD45RA+ cells. The CDR3 has 13 amino acids. Germline CDR1 is SGHAT and CDR2 is FQNNGV. Trimming left V 3 bases short and J 11 bases short, with 16 bases between. The assay was immunoSEQ multiplex PCR, and TCRdb's table has in-frame clones only and misses some. The sample has some 2 million clones; about 95% are singletons. The clonotype originates from a man aged 18-30 years in good health. The V gene is TRBV11-2, the J gene TRBJ1-1; D is unclear. Sequences were obtained from naive CD8+ T cells sorted from blood. Written as DNA, the CDR3 is TGTGCCAGCAGCTTTAACCCTCGAGCCCCTGCTTTCTTT. Translated, it gives CASSFNPRAPAFF.